This T cell receptor (beta chain) derives from a study of graft-versus-host responses after intestinal transplantation. Method: immunoSEQ multiplex PCR; TCRdb's copy keeps in-frame clones and lacks some. The sample yields under 150,000 clones, roughly nine tenths seen once. A single count supports this clone. Its antigen remains unidentified. The CDR3 has 15 residues. In germline, CDR1 is SGDLS, CDR2 YYNGEE. V was cut by 3 bases and J by 3 bases, with 14 bases left in between. This sequence joins TRBV9 and TRBJ2-3; D possibly corresponds to TRBD1 (6 bases). Sequencing was performed on unstimulated CD4+ T cells sorted from spleen or lymph node cells, taken before intestinal transplant. This TCR was recovered from a human donor who received an intestinal transplant. The CDR3 sequence: CASSARRTETDTQYF. In nucleotides, the CDR3 is TGTGCCAGCAGCGCGCGCCGGACAGAGACAGATACGCAGTATTTT.